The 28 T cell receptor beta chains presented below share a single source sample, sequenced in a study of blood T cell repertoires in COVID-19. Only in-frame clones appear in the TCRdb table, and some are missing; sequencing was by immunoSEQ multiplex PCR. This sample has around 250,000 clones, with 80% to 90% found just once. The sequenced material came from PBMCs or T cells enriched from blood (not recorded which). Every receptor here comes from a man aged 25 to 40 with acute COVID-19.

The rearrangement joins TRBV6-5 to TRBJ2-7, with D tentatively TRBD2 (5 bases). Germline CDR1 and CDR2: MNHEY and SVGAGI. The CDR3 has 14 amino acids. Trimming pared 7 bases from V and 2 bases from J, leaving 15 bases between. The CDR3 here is CASKKGATAYEQYV. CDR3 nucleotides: TGTGCCAGCAAAAAGGGAGCCACCGCCTACGAGCAGTACGTC.

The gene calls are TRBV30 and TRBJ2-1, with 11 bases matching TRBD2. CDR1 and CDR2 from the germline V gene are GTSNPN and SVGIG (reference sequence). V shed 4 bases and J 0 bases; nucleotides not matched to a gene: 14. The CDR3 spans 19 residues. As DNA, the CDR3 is TGTGCCTGGAAAAGGGCGGCACTAGCGGGAGTCGGCTCCTACAATGAGCAGTTCTTC. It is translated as CAWKRAALAGVGSYNEQFF.

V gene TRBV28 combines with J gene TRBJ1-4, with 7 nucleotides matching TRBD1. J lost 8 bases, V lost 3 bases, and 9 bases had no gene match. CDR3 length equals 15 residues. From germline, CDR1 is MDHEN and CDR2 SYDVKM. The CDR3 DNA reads TGTGCCAGCAGTTTGGAGGGGGCCTTGGGGGAAAAACTGTTTTTT. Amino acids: CASSLEGALGEKLFF.

The CDR3: CASSFSSGGHTDTQYF. The CDR3 DNA follows: TGTGCCAGCAGCTTCTCTAGCGGGGGACACACAGATACGCAGTATTTT. The chain recombines TRBV11-3 with TRBJ2-3, with TRBD2 identical over 10 bases. There are 16 residues in the CDR3. CDR1 is SGHNT, CDR2 YENEEA, per germline. The J segment lost 2 bases and the V segment lost 3 bases, leaving 5 bases of the junction unmatched.

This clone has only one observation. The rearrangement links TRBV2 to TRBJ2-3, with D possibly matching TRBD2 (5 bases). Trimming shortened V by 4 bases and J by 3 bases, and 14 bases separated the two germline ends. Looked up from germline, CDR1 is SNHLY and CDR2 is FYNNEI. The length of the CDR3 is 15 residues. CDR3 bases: TGTGCCAGCAGTGTGGCCCAGACGGGAACAGATACGCAGTATTTT. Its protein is CASSVAQTGTDTQYF.

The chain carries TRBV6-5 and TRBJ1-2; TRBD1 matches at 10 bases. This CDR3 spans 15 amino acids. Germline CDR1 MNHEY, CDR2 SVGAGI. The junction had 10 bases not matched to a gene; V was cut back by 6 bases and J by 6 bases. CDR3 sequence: CASRWDRGRGDGYTF. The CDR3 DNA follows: TGTGCCAGCAGGTGGGACAGGGGACGGGGCGATGGCTACACCTTC.

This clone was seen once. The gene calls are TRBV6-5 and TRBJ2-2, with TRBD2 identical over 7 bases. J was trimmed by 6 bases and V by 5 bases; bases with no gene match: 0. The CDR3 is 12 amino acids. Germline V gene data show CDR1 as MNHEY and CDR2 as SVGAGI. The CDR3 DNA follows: TGTGCCAGCAGTCGGGGGGCCGGGGAGCTGTTTTTT. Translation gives CASSRGAGELFF.

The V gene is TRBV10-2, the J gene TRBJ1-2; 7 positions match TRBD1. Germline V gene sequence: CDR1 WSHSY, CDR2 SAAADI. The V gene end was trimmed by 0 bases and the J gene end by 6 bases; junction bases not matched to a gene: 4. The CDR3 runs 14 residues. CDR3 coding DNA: TGCGCCAGCAGTGAGTCAAGGGGGCTGGATGGCTACACCTTC. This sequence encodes CASSESRGLDGYTF.

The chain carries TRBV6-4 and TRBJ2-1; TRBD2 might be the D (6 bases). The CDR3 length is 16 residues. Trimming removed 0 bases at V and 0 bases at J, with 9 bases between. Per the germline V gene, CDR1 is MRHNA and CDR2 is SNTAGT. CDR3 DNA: TGTGCCAGCAGTGACTCTCCCGGGAGCTCCTACAATGAGCAGTTCTTC. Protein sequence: CASSDSPGSSYNEQFF.

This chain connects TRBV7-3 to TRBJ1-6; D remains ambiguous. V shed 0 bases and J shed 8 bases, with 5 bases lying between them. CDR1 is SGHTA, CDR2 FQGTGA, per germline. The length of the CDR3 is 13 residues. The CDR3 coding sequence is TGTGCCAGCAGCTTAACGTTCGATTCACCCCTCCACTTT. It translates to CASSLTFDSPLHF.

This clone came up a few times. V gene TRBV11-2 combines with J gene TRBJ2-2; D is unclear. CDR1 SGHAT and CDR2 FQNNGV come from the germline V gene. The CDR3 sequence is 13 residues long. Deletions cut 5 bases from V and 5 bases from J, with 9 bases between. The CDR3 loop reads CASSPAGTGELFF. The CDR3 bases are TGTGCCAGCAGCCCCGCCGGGACCGGGGAGCTGTTTTTT.

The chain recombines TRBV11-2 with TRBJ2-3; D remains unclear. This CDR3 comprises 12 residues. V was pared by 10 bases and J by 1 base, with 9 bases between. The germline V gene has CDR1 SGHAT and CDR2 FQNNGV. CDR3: CATSRGTDTQYF. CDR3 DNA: TGTGCCACCAGTCGGGGCACAGATACGCAGTATTTT.

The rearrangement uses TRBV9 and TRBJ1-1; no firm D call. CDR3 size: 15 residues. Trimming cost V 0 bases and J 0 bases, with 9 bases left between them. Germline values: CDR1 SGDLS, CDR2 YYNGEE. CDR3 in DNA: TGTGCCAGCAGCGTAGACCACGGGGTGAACACTGAAGCTTTCTTT. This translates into CASSVDHGVNTEAFF.

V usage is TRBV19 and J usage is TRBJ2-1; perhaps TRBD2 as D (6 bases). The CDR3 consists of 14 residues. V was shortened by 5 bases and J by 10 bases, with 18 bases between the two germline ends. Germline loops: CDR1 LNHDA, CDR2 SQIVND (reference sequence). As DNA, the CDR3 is TGTGCCAGTAGTTGGCGCCCCAAGGGAGGAGAGCAGTTCTTC. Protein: CASSWRPKGGEQFF.

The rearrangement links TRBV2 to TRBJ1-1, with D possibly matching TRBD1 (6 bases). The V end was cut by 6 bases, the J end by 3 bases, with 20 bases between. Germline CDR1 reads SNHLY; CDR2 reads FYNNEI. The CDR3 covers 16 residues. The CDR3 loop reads CASRDAVGGRHTEAFF. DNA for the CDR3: TGTGCCAGCAGGGATGCGGTAGGGGGACGTCACACTGAAGCTTTCTTT.

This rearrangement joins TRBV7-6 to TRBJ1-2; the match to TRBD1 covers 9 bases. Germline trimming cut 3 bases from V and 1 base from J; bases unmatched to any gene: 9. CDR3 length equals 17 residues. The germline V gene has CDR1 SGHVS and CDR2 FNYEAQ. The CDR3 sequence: CASSFGRGQGNNYGYTF. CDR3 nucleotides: TGTGCCAGCAGCTTCGGACGGGGACAGGGTAATAACTATGGCTACACCTTC.

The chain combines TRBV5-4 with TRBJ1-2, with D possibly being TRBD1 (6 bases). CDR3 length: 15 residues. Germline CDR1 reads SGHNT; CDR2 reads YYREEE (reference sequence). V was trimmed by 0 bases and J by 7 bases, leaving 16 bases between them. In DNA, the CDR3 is TGTGCCAGCAGCTTGGAGGACGCGGGGGGCGGTGGCTACACCTTC. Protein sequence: CASSLEDAGGGGYTF.

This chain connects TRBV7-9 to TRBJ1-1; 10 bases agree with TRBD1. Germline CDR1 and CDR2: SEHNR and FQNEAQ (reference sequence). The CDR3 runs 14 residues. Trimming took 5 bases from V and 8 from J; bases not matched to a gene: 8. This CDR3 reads CASSAGTGVREAFF. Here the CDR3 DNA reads TGTGCCAGCAGCGCGGGGACAGGGGTAAGAGAAGCTTTCTTT.

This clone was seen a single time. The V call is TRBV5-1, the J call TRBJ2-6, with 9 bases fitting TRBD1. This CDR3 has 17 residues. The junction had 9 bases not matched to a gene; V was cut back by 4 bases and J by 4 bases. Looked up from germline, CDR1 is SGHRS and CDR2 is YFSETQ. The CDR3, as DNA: TGCGCCAGCAGCCTAGTGGGACAGGGAACCGGGGCCAACGTCCTGACTTTC. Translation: CASSLVGQGTGANVLTF. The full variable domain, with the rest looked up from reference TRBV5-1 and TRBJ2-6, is KAGVTQTPRYLIKTRGQQVTLSCSPISGHRSVSWYQQTPGQGLQFLFEYFSETQRNKGNFPGRFSGRQFSNSRSEMNVSTLELGDSALYLCASSLVGQGTGANVLTFGAGSRLTVL.

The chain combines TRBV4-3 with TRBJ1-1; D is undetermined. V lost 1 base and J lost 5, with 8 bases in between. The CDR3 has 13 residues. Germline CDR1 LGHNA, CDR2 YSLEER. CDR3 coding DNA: TGCGCCAGCAGCCAAGTACGGGGAACTGAAGCTTTCTTT. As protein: CASSQVRGTEAFF.

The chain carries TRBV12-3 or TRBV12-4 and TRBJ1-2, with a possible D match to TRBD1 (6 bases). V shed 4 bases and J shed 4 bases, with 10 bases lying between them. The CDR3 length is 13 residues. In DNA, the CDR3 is TGTGCCAGCAGTTCGACAGGAGTCTATGGCTACACCTTC. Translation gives CASSSTGVYGYTF.

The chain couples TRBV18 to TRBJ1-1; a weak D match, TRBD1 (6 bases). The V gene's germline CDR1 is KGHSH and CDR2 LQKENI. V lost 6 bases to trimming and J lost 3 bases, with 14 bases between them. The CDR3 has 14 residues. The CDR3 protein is CASSGLGQHTEAFF. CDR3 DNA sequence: TGTGCCAGCTCGGGTCTTGGACAGCACACTGAAGCTTTCTTT.

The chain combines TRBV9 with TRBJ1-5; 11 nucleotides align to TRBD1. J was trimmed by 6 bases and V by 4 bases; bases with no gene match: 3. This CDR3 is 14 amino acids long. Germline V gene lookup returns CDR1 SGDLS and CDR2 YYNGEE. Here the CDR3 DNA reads TGTGCCAGCAGCCGGACAGGGGGCGGTCAGCCCCAGCATTTT. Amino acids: CASSRTGGGQPQHF.

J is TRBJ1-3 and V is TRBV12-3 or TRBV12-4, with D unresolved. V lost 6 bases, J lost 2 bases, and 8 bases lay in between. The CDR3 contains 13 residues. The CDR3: CASSRGPGNTIYF. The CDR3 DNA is TGTGCCAGCAGCCGAGGGCCTGGAAACACCATATATTTT.

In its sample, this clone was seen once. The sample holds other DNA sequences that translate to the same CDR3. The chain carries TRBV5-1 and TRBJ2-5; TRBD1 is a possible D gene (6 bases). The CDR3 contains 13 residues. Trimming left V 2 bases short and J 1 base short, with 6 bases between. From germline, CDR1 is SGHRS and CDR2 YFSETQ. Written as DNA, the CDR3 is TGCGCCAGCAGCTTAGGGGGCCAAGAGACCCAGTACTTC. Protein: CASSLGGQETQYF.

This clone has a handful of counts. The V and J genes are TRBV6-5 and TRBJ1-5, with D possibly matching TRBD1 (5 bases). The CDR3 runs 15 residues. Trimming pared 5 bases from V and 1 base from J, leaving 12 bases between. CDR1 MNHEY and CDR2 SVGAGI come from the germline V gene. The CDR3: CASSRQKGSNQPQHF. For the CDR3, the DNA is TGTGCCAGCAGTCGACAGAAGGGAAGCAATCAGCCCCAGCATTTT.

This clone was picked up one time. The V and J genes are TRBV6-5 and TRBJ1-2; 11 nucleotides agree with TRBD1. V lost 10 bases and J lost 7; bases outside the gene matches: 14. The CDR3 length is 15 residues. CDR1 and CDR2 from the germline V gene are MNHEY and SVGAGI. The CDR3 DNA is TGTGCCACCGTAGATTCCGGGACAGGGGGTCGTGGCTACACCTTC. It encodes CATVDSGTGGRGYTF.

The CDR3 region is CASSEALYTQYF. In nucleotides, the CDR3 is TGTGCCAGCAGTGAAGCGCTATATACGCAGTATTTT. The chain recombines TRBV6-1 with TRBJ2-3; D gene ambiguous. Germline V gene data show CDR1 as MNHNS and CDR2 as SASEGT. V lost 0 bases and J 7 bases, leaving 5 bases between the germline ends. The length of the CDR3 is 12 residues.